The 7 T cell receptor beta chains presented below share a single source sample, sequenced in a study of blood T cell repertoires in COVID-19. TCRdb's table, derived via immunoSEQ multiplex PCR, lists solely in-frame clones and lacks some. The sample consists of 150,000 or so clones, more than 75% of them appearing once. Sequencing was done on a sample of peripheral blood. These receptors were obtained from a woman in her 70s with COVID-19, enrolled during active disease.

In DNA, the CDR3 is TGCGCCAGCAGCTTGGGGGACACTAATTCACCCCTCCACTTT. Translated, it gives CASSLGDTNSPLHF. The V and J genes are TRBV5-1 and TRBJ1-6; the D gene is possibly TRBD1 (6 bases). Germline assignment: CDR1 SGHRS and CDR2 YFSETQ. Trimming removed 0 bases from V and 6 bases from J, with 7 bases in between. The CDR3 contains 14 residues.

V and J are TRBV2 and TRBJ1-1; D remains unclear. This CDR3 has 16 residues. Between the trimmed V and J ends, which lost 0 bases and 4 bases, there was a span of 15 bases. The germline V gene encodes CDR1 SNHLY and CDR2 FYNNEI. CDR3 sequence: CASSEALLPGGTEAFF. The DNA of the CDR3 is TGTGCCAGCAGTGAAGCGCTTCTACCCGGCGGCACTGAAGCTTTCTTT.

The rearrangement links TRBV6-2 or TRBV6-3 to TRBJ2-5; TRBD1 matches 7 bases. V lost 0 bases and J lost 3; bases outside the gene matches: 10. This CDR3 has 17 amino acids. Germline V lookup: CDR1 MNHEY, CDR2 SVGEGT. The CDR3 here is CASSYSTDRLEEETQYF. CDR3 bases: TGTGCCAGCAGTTACTCGACGGACAGGCTCGAAGAAGAGACCCAGTACTTC.

The CDR3 region is CASSSRGESSGNTIYF. The CDR3 DNA reads TGTGCCAGCAGCTCCAGGGGAGAAAGCTCTGGAAACACCATATATTTT. This chain joins TRBV11-2 and TRBJ1-3; the D gene is possibly TRBD1 (6 bases). Germline values: CDR1 SGHAT, CDR2 FQNNGV. Trimming removed 4 bases from V and 0 bases from J, with 13 bases in between. This CDR3 spans 16 amino acids.

This clone was observed a handful of times. The chain recombines TRBV3-1 (or the pseudogene TRBV3-2) with TRBJ1-2; tentative D call: TRBD1 (6 bases). Germline loops: CDR1 LGHDT, CDR2 YNNKEL (reference sequence). There are 13 residues in the CDR3. The germline V and J ends were trimmed by 0 bases and 7 bases, with 9 bases remaining between them. In DNA form, the CDR3 reads TGTGCCAGCAGCCAAGAGGGAGGGGGTGGCTACACCTTC. It is translated as CASSQEGGGGYTF.

The J gene is TRBJ2-5, the V gene TRBV28; possibly TRBD2 for D (6 bases). The CDR3 runs 14 residues. Per germline, CDR1 MDHEN and CDR2 SYDVKM. V was trimmed by 5 bases and J by 3 bases, leaving 13 bases between them. CDR3 sequence reads: CASSETRVEETQYF. CDR3 DNA: TGTGCCAGCAGTGAGACTAGGGTCGAAGAGACCCAGTACTTC.

J is TRBJ1-6 and V is TRBV28; a possible D gene is TRBD1 (6 bases). CDR1 and CDR2 (germline): MDHEN, SYDVKM. Trimming pared 6 bases from V and 0 bases from J, leaving 18 bases between. The CDR3 is 18 amino acids. The DNA of the CDR3 is TGTGCCAGCAGCGGGGGGGCTGCTTTCAGCTCCTATAATTCACCCCTCCACTTT. Translating gives CASSGGAAFSSYNSPLHF. Based on the CDR3 plus reference TRBV28 and TRBJ1-6, the full variable domain is DVKVTQSSRYLVKRTGEKVFLECVQDMDHENMFWYRQDPGLGLRLIYFSYDVKMKEKGDIPEGYSVSREKKERFSLILESASTNQTSMYLCASSGGAAFSSYNSPLHFGNGTRLTVT.